Shown below are 14 T cell receptor beta chains from a single sample sequenced in a study of regulatory T cells in long-lasting Graves disease. Time point described: newly diagnosed GD, antithyroid drugs for less than 3 months. Researchers made the TCR library from RNA that was extracted from PBMCs. Building of the TCR beta libraries involved iRepertoire HTBI primers and Arm-PCR of CDR3 regions. TCRdb redid the calling of the multiplex PCR reads with MiXCR, one entry per CDR3 protein. The table has fewer than 550,000 distinct CDR3 sequences, over 15% seen once; the top ten hold about 25%. Another study also made use of these data, one on T cells in Graves' hyperthyroidism and ophthalmopathy.

The starting material was peripheral blood mononuclear cells (PBMCs), obtained at new diagnosis, from a patient treated with antithyroid drugs. The receptor source for this set is a woman between 18 and 29 years old with Graves disease.

This clonotype has ten or more counts. The genes are TRBV5-8 and TRBJ1-1; D unresolved. The CDR3 has 15 residues. Germline CDR1 SGHTS, CDR2 YDEGEE. With 0 bases removed from V and 0 bases from J, the gap between germline ends came to 9 bases. CDR3 loop: CASSLDSALNTEAFF. As DNA, the CDR3 is TGTGCCAGCAGCTTGGATTCGGCCTTGAACACTGAAGCTTTCTTT.

This sequence joins TRBV28 and TRBJ2-1; the match to TRBD2 covers 11 bases. With 5 bases clipped from V and 4 bases from J, the junction kept 10 bases outside the gene matches. CDR1 MDHEN and CDR2 SYDVKM come from the germline V gene. The CDR3 totals 17 residues. CDR3 in amino acids: CASSPLLAGGRYNEQFF. CDR3 DNA: TGTGCCAGCAGTCCACTATTAGCGGGAGGGAGGTACAATGAGCAGTTCTTC.

This clonotype was detected a few times. The rearrangement links TRBV7-9 to TRBJ2-2, with 8 nucleotides matching TRBD1. Germline lookup yields CDR1 SEHNR and CDR2 FQNEAQ (reference sequence). V was clipped by 6 bases and J by 1 base; unmatched bases: 16. This CDR3 contains 19 residues. CDR3 sequence: CASRPTGGRPEMNTGELFF. The CDR3 nucleotides are TGTGCCAGCAGGCCCACAGGGGGTAGGCCGGAAATGAACACCGGGGAGCTGTTTTTT.

On this clonotype: A much more abundant neighbour one base away suggests this may be a read error. The chain is built from TRBV20-1 and TRBJ2-3, with 9 bases aligning to TRBD2. Germline V CDR1 and CDR2: DFQATT, SNEGSKA (reference sequence). This CDR3 comprises 13 residues. CDR3 nucleotides: TGCAGTGTTTTTAGCGGGAGCACAGATACGCGGTATTTT. This encodes CSVFSGSTDTRYF.

This clonotype was detected many times. V usage is TRBV30 and J usage is TRBJ2-5; 7 bases map to TRBD2. V lost 5 bases, J lost 5 bases, and 8 bases stayed unmatched. The CDR3 extends over 13 amino acids. Germline V CDR1 and CDR2: GTSNPN, SVGIG (reference sequence). CDR3 protein: CAWESGARETQYF. As DNA, the CDR3 is TGTGCCTGGGAGAGCGGGGCCCGGGAGACCCAGTACTTC.

To note about this clonotype: This may arise from a read error, as a much more abundant clone is one base away. This chain links TRBV7-9 with TRBJ2-1; 13 bases fit TRBD2. After removal of 8 bases from V and 8 bases from J, the junction contained 9 bases not matched to a gene. Germline-derived CDR1 and CDR2 are SEHNR and FQNEAQ (reference sequence). This CDR3 region has 15 residues. The CDR3 loop is CASGSGLAGVDEQFF. As DNA, the CDR3 is TGTGCCAGCGGCTCCGGACTAGCGGGAGTGGATGAGCAGTTCTTC.

This chain uses TRBV7-2 with TRBJ2-5; tentative D call: TRBD1 (6 bases). Germline CDR1 reads SGHTA; CDR2 reads FQGNSA. This CDR3 has 14 residues. Trimming cost V 1 base and J 4 bases, with 10 bases left between them. CDR3 bases: TGTGCCAGCAGCTTAGTACAGGGTGGAGAGACCCAGTACTTC. Its protein is CASSLVQGGETQYF.

Points on this clonotype: This may arise from a read error, as a much more abundant clone is one base away. The rearrangement uses TRBV7-2 and TRBJ2-7; TRBD2 is a possible D gene (6 bases). The CDR3 loop spans 14 amino acids. Germline CDR1 reads SGHTA; CDR2 reads FQGNSA. The CDR3 spells CASSLVWDSHEQYF. The CDR3, as DNA: TGTGCCAGCAGCTTAGTTTGGGACTCCCACGAGCAGTACTTC.

The chain employs TRBV9 and TRBJ2-2; no reliable D call. V was shortened by 4 bases and J by 8 bases, with 18 bases between the two germline ends. CDR1 is SGDLS, CDR2 YYNGEE, per germline. The CDR3 length is 15 residues. CDR3 sequence reads: CASSPRRAPPGELFF. CDR3 bases: TGTGCCAGCAGCCCTCGTCGGGCCCCACCGGGGGAGCTGTTTTTT.

This clonotype was recorded at least ten times. This chain joins TRBV20-1 and TRBJ2-7; a possible D gene is TRBD2 (6 bases). The germline V gene has CDR1 DFQATT and CDR2 SNEGSKA (reference sequence). V gave up 6 bases and J gave up 4 bases, with 19 bases separating them. This CDR3 has 14 amino acids. CDR3 coding DNA: TGCAGTGCGACCCGGGACTGGGAAAAATACGAGCAGTACTTC. This codes for CSATRDWEKYEQYF.

This clonotype was observed many times. CDR3 nucleotides: TGCAGTGCTAGAGAGACCGGGACTAGCGGGACCACAGATACGCAGTATTTT. Amino acids: CSARETGTSGTTDTQYF. J is TRBJ2-3 and V is TRBV20-1, with 13 bases aligning to TRBD2. Germline assignment: CDR1 DFQATT and CDR2 SNEGSKA (reference sequence). This CDR3 has 17 residues. Germline trimming cut 0 bases from V and 2 bases from J; bases unmatched to any gene: 5.

This clonotype was picked up a small number of times. The chain is built from TRBV28 and TRBJ1-3; D unclear. Germline loops: CDR1 MDHEN, CDR2 SYDVKM. V shed 7 bases and J shed 0 bases, with 16 bases lying between them. The CDR3 runs to 16 residues. The CDR3 nucleotides read TGTGCCAGCATCGGACTGGCGGAATTCTCTGGAAACACCATATATTTT. It translates to CASIGLAEFSGNTIYF.

Turning to this clonotype: This may be a read error: a much more frequent sequence differs by one nucleotide. In this CDR3 the conserved last residue, phenylalanine or tryptophan, is missing, so a read error is likely. This rearrangement joins TRBV30 to TRBJ2-5; 8 positions match TRBD2. V shed 4 bases, J shed 5 bases, and the junction held 6 bases outside the gene matches. The CDR3 contains 13 residues. Germline V gives CDR1 GTSNPN, CDR2 SVGIG (reference sequence). The CDR3 bases are TGTGCCTGGACTAGCGGGTCGTCGGAGACCCAGTACCTC. As protein: CAWTSGSSETQYL.

The rearrangement joins TRBV28 to TRBJ2-7, with D tentatively TRBD2 (7 bases). The CDR3 extends over 14 amino acids. The germline gives CDR1 MDHEN, CDR2 SYDVKM. V was clipped by 6 bases and J by 5 bases, with 17 bases between them. The CDR3 reads CASRRRGLAHEQYF. CDR3 sequence (DNA): TGTGCCAGCAGAAGGCGGGGGCTTGCCCACGAGCAGTACTTC.